These 7 T cell receptor beta chains originate from one sample sequenced in a study of graft-versus-host responses after intestinal transplantation. Their cognate antigens are unknown. Method: immunoSEQ multiplex PCR; TCRdb's copy keeps in-frame clones and lacks some. The repertoire has about 51,000 clones, roughly 90% of them found once; the top ten carry 0.5% to 0.8%. The sample was unstimulated CD4+ T cells sorted from spleen or lymph node cells, taken before transplant. The receptors originated from a human donor who was the organ donor for an intestinal transplant.

The gene calls are TRBV5-1 and TRBJ2-7; 13 bases line up with TRBD2. Trimming at V came to 3 bases and at J to 6 bases, leaving 6 bases not matched to a gene. CDR3 length: 15 amino acids. Germline CDR1 and CDR2: SGHRS and YFSETQ. CDR3 DNA: TGCGCCAGCAGCTGGGACGGACTAGCGGGAGCCGAGCAGTACTTC. Protein product: CASSWDGLAGAEQYF.

The chain carries TRBV5-1 and TRBJ2-3; D may be TRBD1 (6 bases). CDR1 and CDR2 (germline): SGHRS, YFSETQ. The germline V and J ends were trimmed by 0 bases and 5 bases, with 13 bases remaining between them. The CDR3 has 15 amino acids. DNA for the CDR3: TGCGCCAGCAGCTTGGAGCCGAGAGGGGGAGATACGCAGTATTTT. It yields the protein CASSLEPRGGDTQYF.

The chain joins TRBV15 to TRBJ2-5; D remains unclear. Germline CDR1 LNHNV, CDR2 YYDKDF (reference sequence). V lost 5 bases to trimming and J lost 2 bases, with 12 bases between them. The CDR3 spans 14 residues. CDR3 in amino acids: CATSPRAVQETQYF. CDR3 nucleotides: TGTGCCACCAGCCCACGCGCGGTTCAAGAGACCCAGTACTTC.

The gene calls are TRBV6-1 and TRBJ1-3, with TRBD1 as a possible D gene (5 bases). In germline, CDR1 is MNHNS, CDR2 SASEGT. The CDR3 has 16 amino acids. Trimming removed 1 base at V and 7 bases at J, with 17 bases between. The CDR3 nucleotides read TGTGCCAGCAGTGAAGGATCGGCAGGGATTGGCAACACCATATATTTT. Encoded protein: CASSEGSAGIGNTIYF.

J is TRBJ1-5 and V is TRBV5-4; 11 bases are shared with TRBD1. The CDR3 is made up of 19 amino acids. CDR1 is SGHNT and CDR2 is YYREEE in the germline V gene (reference sequence). Germline trimming cut 2 bases from V and 2 bases from J; bases unmatched to any gene: 12. CDR3 region: CASSFTGTGGGRGNQPQHF. CDR3 coding DNA: TGTGCCAGCAGCTTTACCGGGACAGGGGGAGGTAGGGGCAATCAGCCCCAGCATTTT.

The J gene is TRBJ1-1, the V gene TRBV28; no clear D. Germline loops: CDR1 MDHEN, CDR2 SYDVKM. The CDR3 runs 11 residues. V was cut by 2 bases and J by 11 bases, with 9 bases left in between. The CDR3 sequence is CASSLELRAFF. The CDR3 DNA follows: TGTGCCAGCAGTTTAGAACTACGCGCTTTCTTT.

In regard to this clone: Within the sample, other DNA sequences also encode this same CDR3. The chain links TRBV19 to TRBJ2-7, with 7 bases aligning to TRBD2. This CDR3 spans 14 amino acids. Unmatched junction bases numbered 7, after V lost 6 bases and J lost 2 bases. Germline V gene lookup returns CDR1 LNHDA and CDR2 SQIVND (reference sequence). The CDR3 region is CASSERDPPYEQYF. CDR3 sequence (DNA): TGTGCCAGTAGCGAGCGGGATCCGCCCTACGAGCAGTACTTC.